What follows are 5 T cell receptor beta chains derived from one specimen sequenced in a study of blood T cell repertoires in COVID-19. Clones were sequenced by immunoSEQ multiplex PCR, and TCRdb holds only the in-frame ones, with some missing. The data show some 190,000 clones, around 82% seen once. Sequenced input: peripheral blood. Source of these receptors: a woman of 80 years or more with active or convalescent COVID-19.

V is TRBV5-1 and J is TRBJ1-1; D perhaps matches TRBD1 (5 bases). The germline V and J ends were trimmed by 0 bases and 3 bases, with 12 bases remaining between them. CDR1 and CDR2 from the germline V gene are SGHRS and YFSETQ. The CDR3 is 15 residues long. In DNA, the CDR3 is TGCGCCAGCAGCTTGGTATCCGGGGGATACACTGAAGCTTTCTTT. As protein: CASSLVSGGYTEAFF.

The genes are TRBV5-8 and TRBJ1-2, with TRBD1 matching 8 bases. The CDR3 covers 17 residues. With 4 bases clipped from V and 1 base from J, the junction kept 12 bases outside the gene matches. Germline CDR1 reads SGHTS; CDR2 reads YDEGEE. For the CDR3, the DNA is TGTGCCAGCAGCCGGTTTCGAGAGACAGGGGTTAACTATGGCTACACCTTC. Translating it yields CASSRFRETGVNYGYTF.

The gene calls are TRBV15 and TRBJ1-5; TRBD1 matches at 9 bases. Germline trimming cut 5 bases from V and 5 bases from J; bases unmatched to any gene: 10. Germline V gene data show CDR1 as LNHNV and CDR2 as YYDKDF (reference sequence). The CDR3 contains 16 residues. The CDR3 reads CATSAPGTGRDQPQHF. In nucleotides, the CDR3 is TGTGCCACCAGCGCCCCAGGGACAGGGCGCGATCAGCCCCAGCATTTT.

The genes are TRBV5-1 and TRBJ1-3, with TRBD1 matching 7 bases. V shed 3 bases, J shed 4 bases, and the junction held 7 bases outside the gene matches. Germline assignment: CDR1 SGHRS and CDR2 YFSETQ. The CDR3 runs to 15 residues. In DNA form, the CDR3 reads TGCGCCAGCAGCTCACGACAGGGAACCGGAAACACCATATATTTT. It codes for CASSSRQGTGNTIYF. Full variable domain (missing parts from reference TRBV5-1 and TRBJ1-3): KAGVTQTPRYLIKTRGQQVTLSCSPISGHRSVSWYQQTPGQGLQFLFEYFSETQRNKGNFPGRFSGRQFSNSRSEMNVSTLELGDSALYLCASSSRQGTGNTIYFGEGSWLTVV.

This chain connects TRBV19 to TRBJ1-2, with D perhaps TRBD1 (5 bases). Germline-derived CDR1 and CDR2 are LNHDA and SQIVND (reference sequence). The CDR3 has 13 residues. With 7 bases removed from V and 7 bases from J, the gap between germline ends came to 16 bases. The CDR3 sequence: CASTRGGLRGYTF. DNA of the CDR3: TGTGCCAGTACCCGGGGGGGACTGCGTGGCTACACCTTC.